Reported below is one T cell receptor (beta chain). The data derive from a study of human thymus T cells. Assay used: immunoSEQ multiplex PCR; TCRdb lists only in-frame clones, some missing. Seen here are about 60,000 clones, 94% observed once, and the top ten hold 5.5% to 7%. Trimming removed 3 bases at V and 5 bases at J, with 8 bases between. The CDR3 contains 13 residues. CDR1 and CDR2 (germline): SGHAT, FQNNGV. The source material was blood. The receptor was derived from a boy less than two years old with a congenital heart defect but otherwise immunologically healthy. The rearrangement uses TRBV11-2 and TRBJ2-4, with D uncertain. CDR3 region: CASSFGPQNIQYF. The DNA of the CDR3 is TGTGCCAGCAGCTTCGGGCCTCAAAACATTCAGTACTTC.